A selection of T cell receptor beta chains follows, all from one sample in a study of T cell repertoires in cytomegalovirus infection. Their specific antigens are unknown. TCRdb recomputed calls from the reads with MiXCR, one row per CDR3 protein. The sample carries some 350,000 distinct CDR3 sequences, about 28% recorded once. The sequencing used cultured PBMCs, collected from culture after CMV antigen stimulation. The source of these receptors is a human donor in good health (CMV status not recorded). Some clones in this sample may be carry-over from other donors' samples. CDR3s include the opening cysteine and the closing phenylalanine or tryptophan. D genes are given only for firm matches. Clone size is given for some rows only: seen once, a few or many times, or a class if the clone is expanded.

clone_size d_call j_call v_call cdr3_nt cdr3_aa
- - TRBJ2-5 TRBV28 TGTGCCAGCAGTTTGCGGCTCCGGGGGACAGAGACCCAGTACTTC CASSLRLRGTETQYF
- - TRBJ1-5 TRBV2 TGTGCCAGCAGTGGGGGGGTTCAGCCCCAGCATTTT CASSGGVQPQHF
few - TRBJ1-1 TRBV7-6 TGTGCCACCTCGGGGGAATGGACTGAAGCTTTCTTT CATSGEWTEAFF
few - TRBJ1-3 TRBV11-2 TGTGCCAGCAGCTTAGAAAGAGGCCAAGCCCGGACCATATATTTT CASSLERGQARTIYF
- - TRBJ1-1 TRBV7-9 TGTGCCAGCAGCTTTTTCCGGATGAACACTGAAGCTTTCTTT CASSFFRMNTEAFF
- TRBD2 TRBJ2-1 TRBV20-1 TGCAGTGCTCCTAGCGGGGGGGCCTTTAATGAGCAGTTCTTC CSAPSGGAFNEQFF
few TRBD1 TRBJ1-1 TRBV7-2 TGTGCCAGCAGCTTAAGGGTCTCAGGGGGCACTGAAGCTTTCTTT CASSLRVSGGTEAFF
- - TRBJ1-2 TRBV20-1 TGCAGTGCTAGAGGGGGAGGGATCTATGGCTACACCTTC CSARGGGIYGYTF
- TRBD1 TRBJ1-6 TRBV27 TGTGCCAGCAGTACATCGGGACAGAATAATTCACCCCTCCACTTT CASSTSGQNNSPLHF
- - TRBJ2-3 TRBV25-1 TGTGCCAGCAGTGAAGGGGGGCCCCCTGGCCCCACAGATACGCAGTATTTT CASSEGGPPGPTDTQYF
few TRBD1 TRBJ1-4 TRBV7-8 TGTGCCAGCAGCTTAGGGAGGGGGGACAGCTTTAATGAAAAACTGTTTTTT CASSLGRGDSFNEKLFF
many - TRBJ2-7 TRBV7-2 TGTGCCAGCAGCGAGGACGGGGCCGCCTACGAGCAGTACTTC CASSEDGAAYEQYF
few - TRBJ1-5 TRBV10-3 TGTGCCATCAGTGAGTCAGGGGCAGGGAATCAGCCCCAGCATTTT CAISESGAGNQPQHF
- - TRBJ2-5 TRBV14 TGTGCCAGCAGCCAAAATCAGCCGCCGGAGACCCAGTACTTC CASSQNQPPETQYF
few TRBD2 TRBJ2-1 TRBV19 TGTGCCAGTAGTAGGAGGCGGGAGGGTGAGCAGTTCTTC CASSRRREGEQFF
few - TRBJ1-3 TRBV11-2 TGTGCCAGCAGCTTAGATCCGCGTACACCAACCGGAGCCGGTGGAAACACCATATATTTT CASSLDPRTPTGAGGNTIYF
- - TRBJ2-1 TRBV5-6 TGTGCCAGCAGCTTTAAGAGGACCCTGGAGCAGTTCTTC CASSFKRTLEQFF
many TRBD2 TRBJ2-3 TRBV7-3 TGTGCCAGCAGCCCCAGACTAGCGGGGAAGTCAGATACGCAGTATTTT CASSPRLAGKSDTQYF
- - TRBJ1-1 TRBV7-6 TGTGCCAGCAGCTTATTCGAGGACAGCTCGCAGAACACTGAAGCTTTCTTT CASSLFEDSSQNTEAFF
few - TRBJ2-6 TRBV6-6 TGTGCCAGCAGTTACGGAGCCTCTGGGGCCAACGTCCTGACTTTC CASSYGASGANVLTF
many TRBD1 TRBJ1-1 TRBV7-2 TGTGCCAGCAGCTTACCACCGACAGGGTTGAACACTGAAGCTTTCTTT CASSLPPTGLNTEAFF
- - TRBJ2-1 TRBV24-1 TGTGCCACCAGTGATATCGGGGGAGGTGAGCAGTTCTTC CATSDIGGGEQFF
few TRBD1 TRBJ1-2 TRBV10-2 TGCGCCAGCAGTGAGCAGGGGGAGGGCTATGGCTACACCTTC CASSEQGEGYGYTF
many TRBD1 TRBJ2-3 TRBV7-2 TGTGCCAGCAGCTTAGTTGGGACAGCTGGGACAGATACGCAGTATTTT CASSLVGTAGTDTQYF
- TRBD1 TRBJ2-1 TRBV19 TGTGCCAGTAGCAAAACCGGGACAGGGTTTTCCAATGAGCAGTTCTTC CASSKTGTGFSNEQFF
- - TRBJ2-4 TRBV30 TGTGTGTTGCTCAGACAAAACATTCAGTACTTC CVLLRQNIQYF
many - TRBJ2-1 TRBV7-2 TGTGCCAGCAGCTTAGTAGGACTCCGAGGGAGCAATGAGCAGTTCTTC CASSLVGLRGSNEQFF
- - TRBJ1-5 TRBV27 TGTGCCAGCAGTTTTGGGGGAGGGAACGTTCAGCCCCAGCATTTT CASSFGGGNVQPQHF
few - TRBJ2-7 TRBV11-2 TGTGCCAGCAGCCATCCAGGGGGGGCGAGGTACGAGCAGTACTTC CASSHPGGARYEQYF
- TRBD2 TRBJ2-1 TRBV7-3 TGTGCCAGCAGCTCGGGACTAGCGGGGAACTATGAGCAGTTCTTC CASSSGLAGNYEQFF
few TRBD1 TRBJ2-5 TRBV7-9 TGTGCCAGCAGCTTAGGGGGGACAGGGATACAAGAGACCCAGTACTTC CASSLGGTGIQETQYF
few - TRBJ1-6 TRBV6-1 TGTGCCAGCAGTGAAGCGACACGTAATTCACCCCTCCACTTT CASSEATRNSPLHF
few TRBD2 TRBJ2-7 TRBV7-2 TGTGCCAGCAGTTTAACTAGCGGGCAATACGAGCAGTACTTC CASSLTSGQYEQYF
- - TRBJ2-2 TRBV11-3 TGTGCCAGCAGCTCTGGGACCAACCCCGGGGAGCTGTTTTTT CASSSGTNPGELFF
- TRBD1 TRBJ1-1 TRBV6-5 TGTGCCAGCAGTACGACAGGGGATATGATTGAAGCTTTCTTT CASSTTGDMIEAFF
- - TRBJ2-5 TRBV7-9 TGTGCCAGCAGCTTAGCGGACGGACAGGAGACCCAGTACTTC CASSLADGQETQYF
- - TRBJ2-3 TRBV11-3 TGTGCCAGCAGCTTGACCTTCACAGATACGCAGTATTTT CASSLTFTDTQYF
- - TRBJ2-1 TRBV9 TGTGCCAGCAGCGTAGGGGAAGGTCTGGGCGATGAGCAGTTCTTC CASSVGEGLGDEQFF
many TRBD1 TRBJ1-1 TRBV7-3 TGTGCCAGCAGCCCCGGGACAGGACACACTGAAGCTTTCTTT CASSPGTGHTEAFF
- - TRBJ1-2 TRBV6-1 TGTGCCAGCAGCCCGGGGCAGGGCTTATCTAACTATGGCTACACCTTC CASSPGQGLSNYGYTF
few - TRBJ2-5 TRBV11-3 TGTGCCAGCAGCTTTGGGGCCCAAGAGACCCAGTACTTC CASSFGAQETQYF
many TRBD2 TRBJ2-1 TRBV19 TGTGCCAGTAGCCAACCAGACTTCGGAGCTTGGACTAGCGCCTACAATGAGCAGTTCTTC CASSQPDFGAWTSAYNEQFF
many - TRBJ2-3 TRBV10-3 TGTGCCATCAGTGACGACGGCGGGGGCACAGATACGCAGTATTTT CAISDDGGGTDTQYF
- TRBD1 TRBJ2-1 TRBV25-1 TGTGCCAGCAGTGAACAGACAGGGGTCCATGAGCAGTTCTTC CASSEQTGVHEQFF
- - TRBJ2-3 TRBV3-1 TGTGCCAGCAGCCAAGCGTACAGTCTCACAGATACGCAGTATTTT CASSQAYSLTDTQYF
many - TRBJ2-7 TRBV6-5 TGTGCCAGCAGTTACGCAGGGCTCTACGAGCAGTACTTC CASSYAGLYEQYF
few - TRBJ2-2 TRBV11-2 TGTGCCAGCAGCCTCCCAGCAGGGGCGGCCACCGGGGAGCTGTTTTTT CASSLPAGAATGELFF
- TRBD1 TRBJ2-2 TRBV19 TGTGCCAGTATGAGGACAGGGGTTGACACCGGGGAGCTGTTTTTT CASMRTGVDTGELFF
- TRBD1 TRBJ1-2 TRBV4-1 TGCGCCAGCAGCCCTGGGACAGGGGGCCAGTATGGCTACACCTTC CASSPGTGGQYGYTF
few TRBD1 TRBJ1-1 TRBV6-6 TGTGCCAGCAGTTCCAGGGGGAGCGCTGAAGCTTTCTTT CASSSRGSAEAFF
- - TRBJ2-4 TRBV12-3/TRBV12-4 TGTGCCAGCAGTCCCCTGAGTAGCATTCAGTACTTC CASSPLSSIQYF
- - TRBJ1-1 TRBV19 TGTGCCAGTAGTATAGATTTGACACCGAACACTGAAGCTTTCTTT CASSIDLTPNTEAFF
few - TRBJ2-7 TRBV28 TGTGCCAGCAGTTTCCCCGTGGAAGGGAGGAACTACGAGCAGTACTTC CASSFPVEGRNYEQYF
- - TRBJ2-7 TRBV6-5 TGTGCCAGCAGTTCTGGACGGGACTACGAGCAGTACTTC CASSSGRDYEQYF
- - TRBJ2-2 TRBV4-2 TGTGCCAGCAGCCAATCAATGGTGTTTTCGGCCACCGGGGAGCTGTTTTTT CASSQSMVFSATGELFF
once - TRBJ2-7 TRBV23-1 TGCGCCAGCAGCCTAATAACCGGTGACAAGGACATTTACGAGCAGTACTTC CASSLITGDKDIYEQYF
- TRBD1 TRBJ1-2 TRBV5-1 TGCGCCAGCAGCCTGGGGACAGTAACTTCTGGCTACACCTTC CASSLGTVTSGYTF
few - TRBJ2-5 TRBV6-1 TGTGCCAGCAGTTCGGACCCGAGGGGAAAAGAGACCCAGTACTTC CASSSDPRGKETQYF